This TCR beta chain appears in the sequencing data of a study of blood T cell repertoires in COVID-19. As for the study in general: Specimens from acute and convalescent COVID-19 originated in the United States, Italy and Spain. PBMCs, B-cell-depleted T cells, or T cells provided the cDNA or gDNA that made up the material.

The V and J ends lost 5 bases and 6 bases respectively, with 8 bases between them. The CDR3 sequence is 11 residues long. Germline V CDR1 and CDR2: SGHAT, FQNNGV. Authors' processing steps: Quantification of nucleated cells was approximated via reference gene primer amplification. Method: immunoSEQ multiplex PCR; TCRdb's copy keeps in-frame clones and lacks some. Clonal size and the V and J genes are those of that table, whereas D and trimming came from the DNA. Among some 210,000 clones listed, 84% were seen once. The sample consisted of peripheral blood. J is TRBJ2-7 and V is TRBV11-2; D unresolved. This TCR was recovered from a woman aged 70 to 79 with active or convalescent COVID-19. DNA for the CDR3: TGTGCCAGCAGCACCGTAGTCGAGCAGTACTTC. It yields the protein CASSTVVEQYF.